Listed below are T cell receptor beta chains from one sample, sequenced in a study of cytomegalovirus exposure and HLA in healthy donors. Clones were sequenced by immunoSEQ multiplex PCR, and TCRdb holds only the in-frame ones, with some missing. The top ten hold approximately 1.7% of the sample, which has 200,000 to 250,000 clones, approximately 70% seen once. The sequenced sample consisted of PBMCs. These receptors were collected from a woman aged 25 to 39 in good health and CMV-seronegative. The CDR3 runs from the conserved cysteine through the conserved F or W. The D gene is left open where the match is weak. Clone size is not always given. Where it is, it says once, few, many or a class for expanded clones.

J: TRBJ2-1; D: TRBD2; size: .; V: TRBV5-1; CDR3: CASRLAGEGNEQFF; DNA: TGCGCCAGCAGGTTAGCGGGAGAGGGCAATGAGCAGTTCTTC
J: TRBJ1-2; D: TRBD1; size: .; V: TRBV5-1; CDR3: CASSPTGDYGYTF; DNA: TGCGCCAGCAGCCCAACAGGGGACTATGGCTACACCTTC
J: TRBJ1-5; D: TRBD1; size: .; V: TRBV10-1; CDR3: CASSQGADQPQHF; DNA: TGCGCCAGCAGTCAGGGGGCGGATCAGCCCCAGCATTTT
J: TRBJ2-7; D: TRBD1; size: .; V: TRBV5-1; CDR3: CASSLPGTGAEQYF; DNA: TGCGCCAGCAGCTTACCCGGGACAGGGGCCGAGCAGTACTTC
J: TRBJ2-7; D: .; size: .; V: TRBV6-1; CDR3: CASSLAPAGTYEQYF; DNA: TGTGCCAGCAGTTTAGCCCCAGCGGGTACTTACGAGCAGTACTTC
J: TRBJ2-2; D: TRBD1; size: few; V: TRBV19; CDR3: CASSTTGYGELFF; DNA: TGTGCCAGTAGTACGACAGGGTACGGGGAGCTGTTTTTT
J: TRBJ1-1; D: TRBD1; size: .; V: TRBV5-4; CDR3: CASSLTGGVGTEAFF; DNA: TGTGCCAGCAGCTTAACAGGGGGCGTTGGCACTGAAGCTTTCTTT
J: TRBJ1-3; D: .; size: .; V: TRBV30; CDR3: CAWSRGGGNTIYF; DNA: TGTGCCTGGAGTAGGGGAGGTGGAAACACCATATATTTT
J: TRBJ1-2; D: TRBD1; size: .; V: TRBV6-5; CDR3: CASSPDRGPGGYTF; DNA: TGTGCCAGCAGTCCCGACAGGGGGCCTGGTGGCTACACCTTC
J: TRBJ2-7; D: TRBD2; size: .; V: TRBV6-5; CDR3: CASSSGSGSYEQYF; DNA: TGTGCCAGCAGCAGCGGCAGCGGGAGCTACGAGCAGTACTTC
J: TRBJ2-3; D: TRBD2; size: .; V: TRBV6-5; CDR3: CASKELAGPDTQYF; DNA: TGTGCCAGCAAAGAGTTAGCGGGGCCAGATACGCAGTATTTT
J: TRBJ2-3; D: TRBD2; size: once; V: TRBV27; CDR3: CASSLSWGTSGNTQYF; DNA: TGTGCCAGCAGTTTATCGTGGGGGACTAGCGGTAATACGCAGTATTTT
J: TRBJ1-1; D: .; size: once; V: TRBV2; CDR3: CASRVGGEAFF; DNA: TGTGCCAGCAGGGTAGGAGGTGAAGCTTTCTTT
J: TRBJ1-2; D: .; size: .; V: TRBV7-2; CDR3: CASSPGGDLFGYTF; DNA: TGTGCCAGCAGCCCCGGGGGGGACCTATTTGGCTACACCTTC
J: TRBJ2-1; D: TRBD2; size: .; V: TRBV18; CDR3: CASSPPRSGGEQFF; DNA: TGTGCCAGCTCACCACCCCGAAGCGGGGGTGAGCAGTTCTTC
J: TRBJ1-2; D: TRBD1; size: .; V: TRBV11-2; CDR3: CASSLLWTGEGQGGYTF; DNA: TGTGCCAGCAGCTTACTGTGGACAGGGGAAGGACAAGGTGGCTACACCTTC